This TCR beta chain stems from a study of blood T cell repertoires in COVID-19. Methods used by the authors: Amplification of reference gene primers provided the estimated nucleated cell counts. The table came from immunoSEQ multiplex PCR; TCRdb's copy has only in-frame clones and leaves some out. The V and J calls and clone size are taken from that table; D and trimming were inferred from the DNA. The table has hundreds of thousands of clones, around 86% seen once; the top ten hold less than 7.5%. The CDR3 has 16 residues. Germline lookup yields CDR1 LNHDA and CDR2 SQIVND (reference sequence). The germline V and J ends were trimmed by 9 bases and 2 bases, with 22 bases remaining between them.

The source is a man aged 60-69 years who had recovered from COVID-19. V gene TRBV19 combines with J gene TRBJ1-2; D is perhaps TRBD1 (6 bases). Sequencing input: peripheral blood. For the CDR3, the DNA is TGTGCCAGCCAGTATCGGGGGGGCGGAAGGAACTATGGCTACACCTTC. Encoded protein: CASQYRGGGRNYGYTF.